Listed below are T cell receptor beta chains from one sample, sequenced in a study of T cells in Graves' hyperthyroidism and ophthalmopathy. Via MiXCR, TCRdb re-called the multiplex PCR reads, giving one row per CDR3 protein. The sample includes approximately 600,000 distinct CDR3 sequences, around 14% of them seen just once. The sequencing input was blood. Receptor source: a woman aged 25 to 39 with Graves' hyperthyroidism that later progressed to Graves' ophthalmopathy. Each CDR3 is given with its conserved first and last residue. D genes are given only for firm matches. The size of a clone is reported for some rows only, either as once, few or many, or as a class for expanded clones.

CDR3nt	CDR3aa	v_gene	abundance	d_gene	j_gene
TGTGCCAGCAGCAGCCCACGGGACAGGGGGGAGGTGAACACTGAAGCTTTCTTT	CASSSPRDRGEVNTEAFF	TRBV6-1	NA	TRBD1	TRBJ1-1
TGTGCCAGCAGTGCCTTAGGGACAGGGGATTCACCCCTCCACTTT	CASSALGTGDSPLHF	TRBV6-1	NA	TRBD1	TRBJ1-6
TGTGCCAGCAGTTACTTCCTAGCGGGTGGCCTCAGTGAGCAGTTCTTC	CASSYFLAGGLSEQFF	TRBV6-6	many	TRBD2	TRBJ2-1
TGCAGCACCCCAGGGGAGGCCTATGGCTACACCTTC	CSTPGEAYGYTF	TRBV20-1	few	NA	TRBJ1-2
TGTGCCAGCAGCCCCCCCGGAGCAGGTTCCTACGAGCAGTACTTC	CASSPPGAGSYEQYF	TRBV3-1	many	NA	TRBJ2-7
TGTGCCAGCAGCCGGCTAGCGGTCTACGAGCAGTACTTC	CASSRLAVYEQYF	TRBV7-9	many	TRBD2	TRBJ2-7
TGTGCCAGCAACACCGGGACAGGCAGCCCCAACTATGGCTACACCTTC	CASNTGTGSPNYGYTF	TRBV6-2/TRBV6-3	many	TRBD1	TRBJ1-2
TGTGCCAGCAGTAACTCCCCGGGACAGGGATTTGAAAAACTGTTTTTT	CASSNSPGQGFEKLFF	TRBV6-2/TRBV6-3	many	TRBD1	TRBJ1-4
TGCGCCAGCAGCTTGACTAGCTGGAATGAGCAGTTCTTC	CASSLTSWNEQFF	TRBV5-1	few	NA	TRBJ2-1
TGTGCCAGCAGTTTAGCCCTTCCCGGGCAGCCCCAGCATTTT	CASSLALPGQPQHF	TRBV12-3/TRBV12-4	many	NA	TRBJ1-5
TGTGCCAGCAGCTTAGAACTAGGGACGGATGTACTAGCCTACGAGCAGTACTTC	CASSLELGTDVLAYEQYF	TRBV11-2	many	NA	TRBJ2-7
TGTGCCAGCAGTGAATATTATCCCTCGGACCTCCAGCGGGAGACCTACGAGCAGTACTTC	CASSEYYPSDLQRETYEQYF	TRBV25-1	many	TRBD2	TRBJ2-7
TGTGCCAGCAGCCAAGGGCGGAGACTCCCCAATTCACCCCTCCACTTT	CASSQGRRLPNSPLHF	TRBV14	many	NA	TRBJ1-6
TGCAGTGCTAGAGACCGGGAAGAGTGGCCTGGCTACACCTTC	CSARDREEWPGYTF	TRBV20-1	few	NA	TRBJ1-2
TGTGCCAGCAGCGTATATGGCGGGGAGCTGTTTTTT	CASSVYGGELFF	TRBV9	NA	NA	TRBJ2-2
TGCGCCAGCAGCCAGGGAGGGCTAGCGGGAGACGAGCAGTACTTC	CASSQGGLAGDEQYF	TRBV4-1	few	TRBD2	TRBJ2-7
TGCGCCAGCAGCTTTGAGGGGTTTAGGACTGAAGCTTTCTTT	CASSFEGFRTEAFF	TRBV5-1	many	NA	TRBJ1-1
TGTGCCAGCGCCCCGGAGCACCGCACCGAGCAGTACTTC	CASAPEHRTEQYF	TRBV6-1	NA	NA	TRBJ2-7
TGTGCCAGCAGTTTCACCAGCCTAAGGGACAGCGATAATGAGCAGTTCTTC	CASSFTSLRDSDNEQFF	TRBV12-3/TRBV12-4	many	TRBD1	TRBJ2-1
TGTGCCAGCAGCACCATGACTAGCGGGAGCAACGAGCAGTACTTC	CASSTMTSGSNEQYF	TRBV5-4	NA	TRBD2	TRBJ2-7
TGTGCCAGCAGTTTCGGGGGAGTCTCCTATGAAGCTTTCTTT	CASSFGGVSYEAFF	TRBV12-3/TRBV12-4	many	NA	TRBJ1-1
TGTGCCAGCAGTGGACAGGGTGGCTACACCTTC	CASSGQGGYTF	TRBV6-2/TRBV6-3	many	TRBD1	TRBJ1-2
TGCGCCAGCAGCTCCAAGGGCACACAGGGCTCTGGGGTCGGGGCGAACACCGGGGAGCTGTTTTTT	CASSSKGTQGSGVGANTGELFF	TRBV5-1	few	NA	TRBJ2-2
TGTGCCAGCAGAGTAGCGGGGCGATACGAGCAGTACTTC	CASRVAGRYEQYF	TRBV7-2	many	TRBD2	TRBJ2-7
TGTGCCAGCAGTCCAGGGACAGGGGTTTTCTCTGGGGCCAACGTCCTGACTTTC	CASSPGTGVFSGANVLTF	TRBV25-1	NA	TRBD1	TRBJ2-6
TGTGCCAGCAGCTTAGTAGGGGGGGTCCAAGAGACCCAGTACTTC	CASSLVGGVQETQYF	TRBV7-9	few	NA	TRBJ2-5
TGTGCCAGCTCACCACCGCGGCTAGCGGAGCAGTACTTC	CASSPPRLAEQYF	TRBV18	many	NA	TRBJ2-7
TGTGCCAGCAACCAGGCGACAGGGTATGGCTACACCTTC	CASNQATGYGYTF	TRBV6-1	NA	TRBD1	TRBJ1-2
TGTGCCAGCAGCAAAGGGACAGGGGGCGATCAGCCCCAGCATTTT	CASSKGTGGDQPQHF	TRBV7-2	NA	TRBD1	TRBJ1-5
TGTGCCACCAGCTCCGCAGGGGAAAACGGGGAGCTGTTTTTT	CATSSAGENGELFF	TRBV24-1	many	NA	TRBJ2-2
TGTGCCACCAGTGATTCGAGGTGGTCGGACGAGCAGTACTTC	CATSDSRWSDEQYF	TRBV24-1	NA	NA	TRBJ2-7
TGTGCCAGCACCTTCGGAGCACAGATCGATAATTCACCCCTCCACTTT	CASTFGAQIDNSPLHF	TRBV16	few	NA	TRBJ1-6
TGTGCCAGCAGCACTTCAGGGGACACTGAAGCTTTCTTT	CASSTSGDTEAFF	TRBV4-2	NA	NA	TRBJ1-1
TGTGCCATCACCGGGACAGCCGACTACGAGCAGTACTTC	CAITGTADYEQYF	TRBV10-3	many	TRBD1	TRBJ2-7
TGTGCCTGGAGGTTAGCACACCCTCTAGGGGGGCAGTTCTTC	CAWRLAHPLGGQFF	TRBV30	many	NA	TRBJ2-1
TGTGCCAGCAGCTTCGTAGATGTTGGAGAAGCTTTCTTT	CASSFVDVGEAFF	TRBV11-3	many	NA	TRBJ1-1
TGTGCCAGCAGTGACGGCGGCTATGGCTACACCTTC	CASSDGGYGYTF	TRBV2	many	NA	TRBJ1-2
TGTGCCAGCACCCCCGGGACTTACTATGGCTACACCTTC	CASTPGTYYGYTF	TRBV6-1	NA	NA	TRBJ1-2
TGTGCCAGCAGCCCCTTGGACAGGGCTGAGCAGTACTTC	CASSPLDRAEQYF	TRBV3-1	few	TRBD1	TRBJ2-7
TGCGCCAGCAGCTCCGGGACAGCCCCTTCTAATGAAAAACTGTTTTTT	CASSSGTAPSNEKLFF	TRBV5-1	many	TRBD1	TRBJ1-4